This record looks at one TCR beta chain sequence and its context. Collection of blood occurred at baseline, at cycle 4 day 1, and at cycle 7 day 1. The entry originates in a study of OX40 agonist ivuxolimab in advanced cancers. Overall study: Of mixed ages from roughly 23 to 80 and averaging roughly 60 years, the group was 65% to 85% male.

Measured with immunoSEQ multiplex PCR; TCRdb has only the in-frame clones, and not every one. The sample consists of 65,000 to 90,000 clones, approximately 88% of them appearing once. The CDR3 has 14 residues. Germline V CDR1 and CDR2: SGHRS, YFSETQ. V was pared by 4 bases and J by 2 bases, with 4 bases of the junction left unmatched. The V gene is TRBV5-1, the J gene TRBJ2-5, with 8 bases fitting TRBD2. The sequence came from an adult with an advanced solid tumor such as melanoma, head and neck, liver or kidney cancer. Sequenced here: CD4+ or CD8+ T cells sorted from blood, sampled in a trial of the OX40 agonist ivuxolimab. The CDR3 loop is CASSPGGTQETQYF. The CDR3 DNA sequence: TGCGCCAGCAGCCCGGGAGGGACTCAAGAGACCCAGTACTTC.